This T cell receptor beta chain originates from a study of cytomegalovirus exposure and HLA in healthy donors. General study points: The presence/absence work took it that sequencing depth was about the same across donors. Sequences of the TCR beta chain were said to predict the HLA-A and HLA-B alleles of most subjects accurately. Association of a missense DCLRE1C variant with TCR beta V- and J-gene trimming was reported in a later analysis.

The V gene lost 3 bases and the J gene lost 0 bases, with 8 bases spanning the gap. The length of the CDR3 is 13 residues. Germline assignment: CDR1 SQVTM and CDR2 ANQGSEA. The PCR employed 60 Vbeta primers together with 13 Jbeta primers. Only in-frame clones appear in the TCRdb table, and some are missing; sequencing was by immunoSEQ multiplex PCR. The sample yields under 200,000 clones, about three quarters seen once. Concerning this clone: Antigen unknown.

Sequencing used PBMCs. V is TRBV29-1 and J is TRBJ1-1; D is perhaps TRBD1 (6 bases). This TCR derives from a woman aged 40 to 50 in good health and CMV-seropositive. DNA for the CDR3: TGCAGCGTTGAGCAGGGGATGAACACTGAAGCTTTCTTT. This translates into CSVEQGMNTEAFF.